Listed here are 26 T cell receptor beta chains from one sample, sequenced in a study of blood T cell repertoires in COVID-19. Sequencing used immunoSEQ multiplex PCR; TCRdb keeps in-frame clones, though not all of them. Among under 95,000 clones listed, around 84% were seen once. Input material: peripheral blood. The receptors were gathered from a middle-aged man with acute or convalescent COVID-19.

V gene TRBV27 combines with J gene TRBJ2-3; TRBD1 is a possible D gene (6 bases). CDR3 length: 15 amino acids. Germline CDR1 is MNHEY and CDR2 is SMNVEV (reference sequence). The V and J ends lost 5 bases and 2 bases respectively, with 14 bases between them. The CDR3 DNA is TGTGCCAGCAGTCTACAGGGACCGGCCACAGATACGCAGTATTTT. It is translated as CASSLQGPATDTQYF.

This clone was detected only a few times. The CDR3 is CASSLIRWNQGISSYEQYF. CDR3 sequence (DNA): TGTGCCAGCAGTTTAATTCGCTGGAATCAGGGGATAAGCTCCTACGAGCAGTACTTC. The chain recombines TRBV27 with TRBJ2-7; a weak D match, TRBD1 (6 bases). Looked up from germline, CDR1 is MNHEY and CDR2 is SMNVEV (reference sequence). V gave up 2 bases and J gave up 0 bases, with 23 bases separating them. This CDR3 is 19 amino acids long.

The genes are TRBV27 and TRBJ1-1; D gene ambiguous. Trimming removed 0 bases from V and 1 base from J, with 18 bases in between. The germline CDR1 and CDR2 sequences are MNHEY and SMNVEV (reference sequence). This CDR3 is 18 amino acids long. CDR3: CASSLSRKSQPRNTEAFF. Here the CDR3 DNA reads TGTGCCAGCAGTTTATCGCGGAAAAGCCAGCCTAGGAACACTGAAGCTTTCTTT.

This CDR3 reads CASSFGGPWADTQYF. CDR3 coding DNA: TGTGCCAGCAGTTTCGGCGGGCCCTGGGCAGATACGCAGTATTTT. J is TRBJ2-3 and V is TRBV27, with D possibly matching TRBD2 (5 bases). Trimming left V 3 bases short and J 4 bases short, with 14 bases between. CDR1 MNHEY and CDR2 SMNVEV come from the germline V gene (reference sequence). The CDR3 runs 15 residues.

The chain's CDR3 is CASSATGSSNQPQHF. The CDR3 nucleotides read TGTGCCAGCAGCGCGACAGGGAGTAGCAATCAGCCCCAGCATTTT. The chain combines TRBV9 with TRBJ1-5, with TRBD1 matching over 7 bases. This CDR3 comprises 15 residues. J was trimmed by 0 bases and V by 3 bases; bases with no gene match: 3. Per the germline V gene, CDR1 is SGDLS and CDR2 is YYNGEE.

The genes are TRBV19 and TRBJ1-1; maybe TRBD1 (6 bases). V lost 6 bases and J 2 bases, leaving 13 bases between the germline ends. CDR1 is LNHDA, CDR2 SQIVND, per germline (reference sequence). This CDR3 is built from 14 residues. The CDR3 protein is CASSVRGANTEAFF. The CDR3 region has the DNA TGTGCCAGTAGCGTCCGGGGGGCAAACACTGAAGCTTTCTTT.

The count of this clone is one. The genes are TRBV9 and TRBJ2-3; no definite D call. Per the germline V gene, CDR1 is SGDLS and CDR2 is YYNGEE. This CDR3 has 14 residues. V lost 2 bases, J lost 4 bases, and 11 bases lay in between. CDR3 loop: CASSVSTVADTQYF. For the CDR3, the DNA is TGTGCCAGCAGCGTGAGTACGGTAGCAGATACGCAGTATTTT.

This clone was detected only once. The V gene is TRBV7-3, the J gene TRBJ1-2; 7 bases align to TRBD1. The CDR3 loop spans 17 amino acids. The germline V gene has CDR1 SGHTA and CDR2 FQGTGA. V dropped 0 bases and J dropped 7; count of bases not matched to a gene: 14. CDR3 nucleotide sequence: TGTGCCAGCAGCTTAACGTCGACCCCCCCAGGGGGGTCTGGCTACACCTTC. It yields the protein CASSLTSTPPGGSGYTF.

The V and J genes are TRBV7-9 and TRBJ1-5, with D perhaps matching TRBD1 (6 bases). Germline loops: CDR1 SEHNR, CDR2 FQNEAQ (reference sequence). V was shortened by 8 bases and J by 0 bases, with 14 bases between the two germline ends. The CDR3 length is 15 residues. The CDR3 reads CASARGSDSNQPQHF. In DNA form, the CDR3 reads TGTGCCAGCGCCAGGGGCAGCGATAGCAATCAGCCCCAGCATTTT.

As to this clone: One end of the junction varies from germline; a read error may be responsible. The rearrangement links TRBV5-1 to TRBJ2-2, with D perhaps matching TRBD1 (5 bases). The germline V gene encodes CDR1 SGHRS and CDR2 YFSETQ. This CDR3 is built from 14 residues. This chain's CDR3 is CASSLKGNPGELFF. DNA of the CDR3: TGCGCCAGCAGCTTGAAGGGGAACCCCGGGGAGCTGTTTTTT.

The chain has TRBV6-5 and TRBJ1-6; 7 bases align to TRBD1. The CDR3 totals 13 residues. Germline lookup yields CDR1 MNHEY and CDR2 SVGAGI. The J segment lost 5 bases and the V segment lost 6 bases, leaving 1 base of the junction unmatched. This chain's CDR3 is CASSDRDNSPLHF. Here the CDR3 DNA reads TGTGCCAGCAGCGACAGGGATAATTCACCCCTCCACTTT.

The chain carries TRBV19 and TRBJ1-5; the match to TRBD1 covers 7 bases. The germline V gene has CDR1 LNHDA and CDR2 SQIVND (reference sequence). V lost 5 bases and J lost 0; bases outside the gene matches: 10. The CDR3 runs 17 residues. DNA of the CDR3: TGTGCCAGTAGTGCTACGCGACAGGGTTTTAGCAATCAGCCCCAGCATTTT. Translating it yields CASSATRQGFSNQPQHF. The full variable domain, with the rest looked up from reference TRBV19 and TRBJ1-5, is DGGITQSPKYLFRKEGQNVTLSCEQNLNHDAMYWYRQDPGQGLRLIYYSQIVNDFQKGDIAEGYSVSREKKESFPLTVTSAQKNPTAFYLCASSATRQGFSNQPQHFGDGTRLSIL.

This clone has only one observation. This chain joins TRBV7-9 and TRBJ1-2, with D tentatively TRBD1 (5 bases). Per germline, CDR1 SEHNR and CDR2 FQNEAQ (reference sequence). CDR3 length: 15 residues. V was cut by 3 bases and J by 1 base, with 12 bases left in between. CDR3 DNA sequence: TGTGCCAGCAGCTTCGCGGGGGGAGTTAACTATGGCTACACCTTC. Translated: CASSFAGGVNYGYTF.

This chain connects TRBV6-5 to TRBJ2-1; 7 bases are shared with TRBD2. J was trimmed by 8 bases and V by 6 bases; bases with no gene match: 4. Germline CDR1 is MNHEY and CDR2 is SVGAGI. CDR3 length: 12 residues. CDR3 amino acids: CASSRGGDEQFF. The CDR3 coding sequence is TGTGCCAGCAGCCGCGGGGGAGATGAGCAGTTCTTC.

The V gene is TRBV10-3, the J gene TRBJ2-1; TRBD2 matches at 7 bases. CDR1 is ENHRY and CDR2 is SYGVKD in the germline V gene. The CDR3 consists of 14 residues. V shed 5 bases and J 6 bases; nucleotides not matched to a gene: 7. The CDR3 sequence is CAISLTSEVNEQFF. CDR3 DNA sequence: TGTGCCATCAGTTTAACTAGCGAGGTCAATGAGCAGTTCTTC.

The chain has TRBV15 and TRBJ1-4, with 9 bases matching TRBD1. The CDR3 is 16 amino acids. Looked up from germline, CDR1 is LNHNV and CDR2 is YYDKDF (reference sequence). V was pared by 0 bases and J by 6 bases, with 5 bases of the junction left unmatched. DNA of the CDR3: TGTGCCACCAGCAGAGATACGGGACAGGGTTATGAAAAACTGTTTTTT. Residues: CATSRDTGQGYEKLFF.

The rearrangement links TRBV27 to TRBJ1-1, with D hard to call. The ends were cut back, 6 bases at V and 1 base at J, with 18 bases in the middle. Germline values: CDR1 MNHEY, CDR2 SMNVEV (reference sequence). This CDR3 contains 16 residues. CDR3 protein: CASSRPSGRENTEAFF. The CDR3 region has the DNA TGTGCCAGCAGCCGACCCTCCGGGAGGGAGAACACTGAAGCTTTCTTT.

The gene calls are TRBV11-3 and TRBJ1-1; 7 positions agree with TRBD1. Unmatched junction bases numbered 6, after V lost 5 bases and J lost 3 bases. From germline, CDR1 is SGHNT and CDR2 YENEEA. CDR3 length equals 14 residues. This CDR3 is CASSHGTVHTEAFF. The DNA for the CDR3 is TGTGCCAGCAGCCACGGGACAGTCCACACTGAAGCTTTCTTT.

A single count supports this clone. J is TRBJ1-5 and V is TRBV5-8; 8 bases fit TRBD1. This CDR3 contains 13 residues. Germline V CDR1 and CDR2: SGHTS, YDEGEE. V shed 6 bases and J 2 bases; nucleotides not matched to a gene: 1. CDR3 in DNA: TGTGCCAGCACCAGGGGGCGCAATCAGCCCCAGCATTTT. It codes for CASTRGRNQPQHF.

This rearrangement joins TRBV7-3 to TRBJ1-2; D call uncertain. The germline gives CDR1 SGHTA, CDR2 FQGTGA. V lost 0 bases and J lost 7, with 9 bases in between. The CDR3 sequence is 13 residues long. In DNA, the CDR3 is TGTGCCAGCAGCTTAACCGGGGATAGTGGCTACACCTTC. Amino acids: CASSLTGDSGYTF.

This sequence joins TRBV5-1 and TRBJ2-7; 7 nucleotides agree with TRBD2. Germline values: CDR1 SGHRS, CDR2 YFSETQ. V shed 5 bases, J shed 7 bases, and the junction held 6 bases outside the gene matches. This CDR3 spans 12 amino acids. The CDR3 protein is CASSTTAGEQYF. Written as DNA, the CDR3 is TGCGCCAGCAGTACCACAGCGGGGGAGCAGTACTTC.

The chain couples TRBV11-3 to TRBJ2-2; D is uncertain. V lost 1 base and J lost 6, with 9 bases in between. Germline V lookup: CDR1 SGHNT, CDR2 YENEEA. The CDR3 extends over 14 amino acids. The CDR3 sequence: CASSLGAASGELFF. Here the CDR3 DNA reads TGTGCCAGCAGCTTAGGCGCGGCGTCCGGGGAGCTGTTTTTT.

The chain carries TRBV11-3 and TRBJ2-2, with 10 bases identical to TRBD2. The CDR3 is 14 amino acids. V dropped 5 bases and J dropped 7; count of bases not matched to a gene: 4. Germline V lookup: CDR1 SGHNT, CDR2 YENEEA. The DNA for the CDR3 is TGTGCCAGCAGCCCCGCTAGCGGGGGCGGGGAGCTGTTTTTT. Translated: CASSPASGGGELFF.

The sample holds one count of this clone. V and J are TRBV5-1 and TRBJ1-1; no reliable D call. The CDR3 is 14 residues long. The V and J ends lost 0 bases and 0 bases respectively, with 6 bases between them. Germline assignment: CDR1 SGHRS and CDR2 YFSETQ. The CDR3 is CASSLGGVNTEAFF. DNA of the CDR3: TGCGCCAGCAGCTTGGGCGGGGTGAACACTGAAGCTTTCTTT.

This clone has only a few counts. V usage is TRBV9 and J usage is TRBJ2-7; TRBD1 matches 7 bases. Losses at the gene ends were 4 bases for V and 3 bases for J; bases not matched to a gene: 7. The CDR3 spans 14 residues. Germline V gene sequence: CDR1 SGDLS, CDR2 YYNGEE. The CDR3 coding sequence is TGTGCCAGCAGCCCAGGGGGACACGTCTACGAGCAGTACTTC. Translation: CASSPGGHVYEQYF.

The gene calls are TRBV6-5 and TRBJ1-1; 7 positions agree with TRBD1. With 2 bases clipped from V and 4 bases from J, the junction kept 4 bases outside the gene matches. This CDR3 has 14 amino acids. CDR1 is MNHEY, CDR2 SVGAGI, per germline. The chain's CDR3 is CASSYTGAGTEAFF. CDR3 nucleotide sequence: TGTGCCAGCAGTTACACAGGGGCGGGCACTGAAGCTTTCTTT.